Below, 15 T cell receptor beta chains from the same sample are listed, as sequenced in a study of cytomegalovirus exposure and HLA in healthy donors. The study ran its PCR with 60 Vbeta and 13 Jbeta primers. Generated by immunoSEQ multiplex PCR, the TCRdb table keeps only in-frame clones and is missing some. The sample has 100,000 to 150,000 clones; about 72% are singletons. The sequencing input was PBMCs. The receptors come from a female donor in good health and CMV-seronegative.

The CDR3 sequence: CASSEYRTNYGYTF. DNA for the CDR3: TGTGCCAGCAGTGAATACAGGACTAACTATGGCTACACCTTC. The chain uses TRBV2 and TRBJ1-2, with D tentatively TRBD1 (5 bases). Germline values: CDR1 SNHLY, CDR2 FYNNEI. This CDR3 is built from 14 residues. The V end lost 2 bases, the J end lost 0 bases, and 7 bases lay between the germline ends.

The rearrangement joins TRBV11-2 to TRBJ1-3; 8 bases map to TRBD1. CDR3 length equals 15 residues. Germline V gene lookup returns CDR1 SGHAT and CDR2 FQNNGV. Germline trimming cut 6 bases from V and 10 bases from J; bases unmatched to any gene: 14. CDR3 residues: CASRARTGRWTTIYF. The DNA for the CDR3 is TGTGCCAGCAGGGCCCGGACAGGGCGGTGGACGACCATATATTTT.

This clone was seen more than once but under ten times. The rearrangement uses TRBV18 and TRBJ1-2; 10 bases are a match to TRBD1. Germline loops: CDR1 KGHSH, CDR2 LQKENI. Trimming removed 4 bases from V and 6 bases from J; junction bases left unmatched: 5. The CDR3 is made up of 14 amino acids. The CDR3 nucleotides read TGTGCCAGCTCACTCGGACAGGGGGTGGATGGCTACACCTTC. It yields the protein CASSLGQGVDGYTF.

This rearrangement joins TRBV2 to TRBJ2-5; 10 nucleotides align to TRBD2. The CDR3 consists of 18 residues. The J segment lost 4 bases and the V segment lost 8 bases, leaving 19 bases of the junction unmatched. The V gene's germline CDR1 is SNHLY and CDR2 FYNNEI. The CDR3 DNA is TGTGCCAGCGCCGGGGCAGGGGCGCTAGCGGGGGTGGGAGAGACCCAGTACTTC. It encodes CASAGAGALAGVGETQYF.

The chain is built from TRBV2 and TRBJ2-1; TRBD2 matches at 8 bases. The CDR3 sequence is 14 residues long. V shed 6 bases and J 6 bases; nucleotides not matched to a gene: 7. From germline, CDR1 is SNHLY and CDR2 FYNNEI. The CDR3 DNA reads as TGTGCCAGCAGGGAGCGGGAGAGTATCAATGAGCAGTTCTTC. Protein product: CASRERESINEQFF.

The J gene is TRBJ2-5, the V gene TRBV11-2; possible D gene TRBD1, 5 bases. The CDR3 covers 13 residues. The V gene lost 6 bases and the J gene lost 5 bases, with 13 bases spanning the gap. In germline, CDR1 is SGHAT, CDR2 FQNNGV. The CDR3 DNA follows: TGTGCCAGCAGTCTAGGGGTGGGGGAGACCCAGTACTTC. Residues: CASSLGVGETQYF.

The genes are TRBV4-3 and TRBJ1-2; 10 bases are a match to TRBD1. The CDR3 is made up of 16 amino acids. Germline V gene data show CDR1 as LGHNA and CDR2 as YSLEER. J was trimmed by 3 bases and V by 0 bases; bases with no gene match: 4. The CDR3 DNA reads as TGCGCCAGCAGCCAAGATAGACAGGGGGCTGACTATGGCTACACCTTC. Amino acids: CASSQDRQGADYGYTF.

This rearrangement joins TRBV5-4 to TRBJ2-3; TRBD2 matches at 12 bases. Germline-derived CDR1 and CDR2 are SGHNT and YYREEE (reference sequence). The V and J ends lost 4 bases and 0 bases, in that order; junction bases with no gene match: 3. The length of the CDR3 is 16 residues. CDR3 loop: CASSAGTSGSTDTQYF. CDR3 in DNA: TGTGCCAGCAGCGCCGGGACTAGCGGGAGCACAGATACGCAGTATTTT. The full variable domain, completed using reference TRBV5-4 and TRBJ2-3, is ETGVTQSPTHLIKTRGQQVTLRCSSQSGHNTVSWYQQALGQGPQFIFQYYREEENGRGNFPPRFSGLQFPNYSSELNVNALELDDSALYLCASSAGTSGSTDTQYFGPGTRLTVL.

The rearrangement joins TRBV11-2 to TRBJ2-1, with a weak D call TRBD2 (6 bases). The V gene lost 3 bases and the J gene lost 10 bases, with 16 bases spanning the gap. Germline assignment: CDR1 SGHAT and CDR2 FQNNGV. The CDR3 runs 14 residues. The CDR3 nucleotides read TGTGCCAGCAGCTTGAATCTTAGCGGACCGGAGCAGTTCTTC. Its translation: CASSLNLSGPEQFF.

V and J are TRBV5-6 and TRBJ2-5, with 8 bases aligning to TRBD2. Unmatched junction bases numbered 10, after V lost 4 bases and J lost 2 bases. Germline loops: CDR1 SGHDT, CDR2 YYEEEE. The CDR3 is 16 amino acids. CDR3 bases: TGTGCCAGCAGCCCCGACCCAGCGGGGGTACAAGAGACCCAGTACTTC. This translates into CASSPDPAGVQETQYF.

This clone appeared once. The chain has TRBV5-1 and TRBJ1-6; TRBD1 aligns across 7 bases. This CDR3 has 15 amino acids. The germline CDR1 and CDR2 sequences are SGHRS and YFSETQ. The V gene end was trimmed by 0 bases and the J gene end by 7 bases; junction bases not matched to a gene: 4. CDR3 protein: CASSLATGNNSPLHF. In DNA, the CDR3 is TGCGCCAGCAGCTTGGCGACAGGGAACAATTCACCCCTCCACTTT.

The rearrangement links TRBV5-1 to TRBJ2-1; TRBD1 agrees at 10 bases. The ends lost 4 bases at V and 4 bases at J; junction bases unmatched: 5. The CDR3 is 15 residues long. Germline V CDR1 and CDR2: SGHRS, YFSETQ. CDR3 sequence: CASSPPGQGYNEQFF. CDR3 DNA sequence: TGCGCCAGCAGCCCACCGGGACAGGGGTACAATGAGCAGTTCTTC.

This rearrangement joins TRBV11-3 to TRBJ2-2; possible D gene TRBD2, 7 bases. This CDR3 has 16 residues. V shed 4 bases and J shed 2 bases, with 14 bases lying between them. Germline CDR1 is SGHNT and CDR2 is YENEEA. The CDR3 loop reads CASSSGGAPNTGELFF. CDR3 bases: TGTGCCAGCAGCTCTGGGGGGGCGCCCAACACCGGGGAGCTGTTTTTT.

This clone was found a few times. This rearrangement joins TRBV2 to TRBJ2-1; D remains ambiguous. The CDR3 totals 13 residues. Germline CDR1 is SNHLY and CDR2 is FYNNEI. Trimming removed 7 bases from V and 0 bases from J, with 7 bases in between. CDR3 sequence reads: CASTPSSYNEQFF. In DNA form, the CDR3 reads TGTGCCAGCACACCGAGCTCCTACAATGAGCAGTTCTTC.

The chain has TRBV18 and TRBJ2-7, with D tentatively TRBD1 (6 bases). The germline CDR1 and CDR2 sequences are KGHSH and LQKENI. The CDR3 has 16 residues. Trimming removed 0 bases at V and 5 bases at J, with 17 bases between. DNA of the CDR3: TGTGCCAGCTCACCACCGGGTGGGGGCCCTACCCACGAGCAGTACTTC. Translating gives CASSPPGGGPTHEQYF.